This is a list of T cell receptor beta chains from one sample in a study of early T cells in non-severe SARS-CoV-2 infection. TCRdb reprocessed the 5' RACE reads with MiXCR, giving one entry per CDR3 protein. Of around 29,000 distinct CDR3 sequences listed, approximately 5.2% were seen once; the top ten hold under 7%. The specimen was whole blood. The receptor source for this set is an adult who was a healthcare worker with PCR-confirmed SARS-CoV-2 infection or an uninfected control (not recorded which). The CDR3 runs from the conserved cysteine through the conserved F or W.

j_call,cdr3_length,v_call,cdr3_aa
TRBJ2-7,15,TRBV5-5,CASSFIAGGHYEQYF
TRBJ1-2,14,TRBV4-3,CASSPRGSRYGYTF
TRBJ2-5,15,TRBV28,CASSFTRDTQETQYF
TRBJ2-5,17,TRBV18,CASSPPRGQGTSETQYF
TRBJ1-6,15,TRBV7-3,CASSLMAGSGSPLHF
TRBJ1-2,14,TRBV19,CASSTARDLVRYTF
TRBJ2-3,16,TRBV12-3/TRBV12-4,CASSRQGAMGTDTQYF
TRBJ1-1,15,TRBV28,CASRRQLTMNTEAFF
TRBJ1-4,13,TRBV20-1,CSAHWTGHEKLFF
TRBJ2-1,15,TRBV18,CASSPPLREYNEQFF
TRBJ1-2,12,TRBV24-1,CATSDFVYGYTF
TRBJ2-1,15,TRBV7-2,CASRRLAGGFNEQFF
TRBJ1-5,14,TRBV19,CASSSTGSIQPQHF
TRBJ2-3,16,TRBV18,CASSPPIRGDVITQYF
TRBJ2-1,15,TRBV6-5,CASSSPWRDNNEQFF
TRBJ2-2,15,TRBV4-3,CASSQEQGATGELFF
TRBJ1-1,15,TRBV9,CASSVDTGMNTEAFF
TRBJ1-1,13,TRBV12-3/TRBV12-4,CASRTGKNTEAFF
TRBJ2-7,13,TRBV10-3,CAIRTGSSYEQYF
TRBJ2-7,13,TRBV7-2,CASSLEAEYEQYF
TRBJ2-1,15,TRBV12-3/TRBV12-4,CASSQPRDPGDEQFF
TRBJ2-4,16,TRBV18,CASSPPAGQGKNIQYF
TRBJ1-6,16,TRBV20-1,CSAMIIKGQGGSPLHF
TRBJ1-1,14,TRBV29-1,CSAIGQPLNTEAFF
TRBJ2-3,12,TRBV29-1,CSVSSMRDTQYF
TRBJ1-6,13,TRBV28,CASRPTGDSPLHF
TRBJ1-5,18,TRBV19,CASSLIKPGTGTYQPQHF
TRBJ1-5,16,TRBV6-2/TRBV6-3,CASSYPQGVHQQPQHF
TRBJ1-2,14,TRBV29-1,CSVRGTEPSYGYTF
TRBJ2-1,16,TRBV4-3,CASSQATSGGGDEQFF
TRBJ2-7,17,TRBV20-1,CSAIPLPFSGAAYEQYF
TRBJ2-7,13,TRBV7-2,CASSLSLSYEQYF